These T cell receptor beta chains were read from a single sample in a study of T cells in Graves' hyperthyroidism and ophthalmopathy. MiXCR was run by TCRdb on the multiplex PCR reads, yielding one entry per CDR3 protein. The table shows over 350,000 distinct CDR3 sequences, with 14% to 15% occurring only once. Input material: blood. The receptors come from a man in his late teens or twenties with Graves' ophthalmopathy. Both conserved end residues are part of each CDR3. A D gene is named only where the DNA matches it firmly. Expanded clones are given a class, and other clones once, few, many or no size at all.

many,TRBJ2-4,-,TRBV6-2/TRBV6-3,TGTGCCAGCAGCGGGGGGCGTATCCGGTCAAACATTCAGTACTTC,CASSGGRIRSNIQYF
many,TRBJ1-2,-,TRBV3-1,TGTGCCAGCAGCCAAGTTGAGGGCTTTAATGGCTACACCTTC,CASSQVEGFNGYTF
many,TRBJ2-3,TRBD1,TRBV2,TGTGCCAGCAGTGTGGGGACAGAAAGCGCAGATACGCAGTATTTT,CASSVGTESADTQYF
many,TRBJ1-2,-,TRBV29-1,TGCAGCGTTGTGATTCAGGGATTTGACTATGGCTACACCTTC,CSVVIQGFDYGYTF
-,TRBJ2-3,-,TRBV2,TGTGCCAGAACGGGACGGGGGAAGGATACGCAGTATTTT,CARTGRGKDTQYF
many,TRBJ2-6,-,TRBV6-2/TRBV6-3,TGTGCCAGCAGTTACTCACCCGTGCCGGTCTCTGGGGCCAACGTCCTGACTTTC,CASSYSPVPVSGANVLTF
-,TRBJ1-5,-,TRBV19,TGTGCCAGTAGTCCAGGACAGAATCCTAGCAATCAGCCCCAGCATTTT,CASSPGQNPSNQPQHF
many,TRBJ2-1,TRBD1,TRBV6-1,TGTGCCAGCGAGCAACTGCTGGGGACAGGGGGCGATGAGCAGTTCTTC,CASEQLLGTGGDEQFF
-,TRBJ2-2,-,TRBV6-1,TGTGCCAGCAAGAGGGGGGTCGGAACCGGGGAGCTGTTTTTT,CASKRGVGTGELFF
many,TRBJ2-2,TRBD1,TRBV20-1,TGCAGTGCTAGCGACAGGGAGCTCACCGGGGAGCTGTTTTTT,CSASDRELTGELFF
-,TRBJ2-5,TRBD2,TRBV10-3,TGTGCCATCAGCAAAGCGGGGGGCCAAGAGACCCAGTACTTC,CAISKAGGQETQYF
-,TRBJ1-5,-,TRBV9,TGTGCCAGCAGCGGCTCGGGGTTCGGCAATCAGCCCCAGCATTTT,CASSGSGFGNQPQHF
many,TRBJ1-5,-,TRBV6-1,TGTGCCAGCAGCCCCTTTGGTGGCAATCAGCCCCAGCATTTT,CASSPFGGNQPQHF
many,TRBJ2-7,-,TRBV7-2,TGTGCCAGCAGCTTCCGGGACTTCTACGAGCAGTACTTC,CASSFRDFYEQYF
-,TRBJ2-2,-,TRBV5-5,TGTGCCAACAGCTTCATTAATACCGGGGAGCTGTTTTTT,CANSFINTGELFF
many,TRBJ2-4,TRBD2,TRBV2,TGTGCCAGCAGTACCCCCGCGGACCGGGACTACTGGGGTTTAGCCAAAAACATTCAGTACTTC,CASSTPADRDYWGLAKNIQYF
few,TRBJ2-3,-,TRBV11-2,TGTGCCAGCAGCTTACTCCTAAGCACAGATACGCAGTATTTT,CASSLLLSTDTQYF
many,TRBJ1-2,-,TRBV18,TGTGCCAGCTCACCAGAGAGGGCGGCGGGCTACACCTTC,CASSPERAAGYTF
many,TRBJ1-2,-,TRBV6-1,TGTGCCAGCAGTGAAGCGCCAGTGTATGGCTACACCTTC,CASSEAPVYGYTF
-,TRBJ2-7,TRBD1,TRBV6-2/TRBV6-3,TGTGCCAGCAGTTACTTTCGTGTAGGACAGGGCTCCTACGAGCAGTACTTC,CASSYFRVGQGSYEQYF
many,TRBJ1-5,-,TRBV11-2,TGTGCCAGCAGCTATCCCAATCAGCCCCAGCATTTT,CASSYPNQPQHF
many,TRBJ2-5,-,TRBV18,TGTGCCAGCTCACCAGCAGCGGAGACCCAGTACTTC,CASSPAAETQYF
-,TRBJ2-1,-,TRBV11-2,TGTGCCAGCAGCTTAGGGGCGGGAAGGGAGGATGAGCAGTTCTTC,CASSLGAGREDEQFF
many,TRBJ1-1,-,TRBV18,TGTGCCAGCTCACCACCCCCGGACACTGAAGCTTTCTTT,CASSPPPDTEAFF
many,TRBJ2-1,-,TRBV7-9,TGTGCCAGCAGCTTAGCTATGGCCGGGAATGAGCAGTTCTTC,CASSLAMAGNEQFF
few,TRBJ2-3,-,TRBV20-1,TGCAGTGCTTCCCGGGACTGGGGCACAGATACGCAGTATTTT,CSASRDWGTDTQYF
few,TRBJ1-4,-,TRBV5-8,TGTGCCAGCAGCTCTGGGGGCGCAACTAATGAAAAACTGTTTTTT,CASSSGGATNEKLFF
many,TRBJ1-2,-,TRBV11-2,TGTGCCAGCAGCTCGAGGTGGCGGCCCTATGGCTACACCTTC,CASSSRWRPYGYTF
many,TRBJ1-1,-,TRBV18,TGTGCCAGCTCACCAATGGGGAACACTGAAGCTTTCTTT,CASSPMGNTEAFF
-,TRBJ2-5,-,TRBV3-1,TGTGCCAGCAGCCAAGAAACCCCAGAGACCCAGTACTTC,CASSQETPETQYF
many,TRBJ1-1,-,TRBV18,TGTGCCAGCTCACCCACGACTCAGAACACTGAAGCTTTCTTT,CASSPTTQNTEAFF
many,TRBJ1-2,TRBD1,TRBV29-1,TGCAGCGTTGGAGGGGACAGTAACTATGGCTACACCTTC,CSVGGDSNYGYTF
many,TRBJ1-2,-,TRBV3-1,TGTGCCAGCAGCCCCTCGGCGGGGAGCTATGGCTACACCTTC,CASSPSAGSYGYTF
-,TRBJ2-2,-,TRBV6-5,TGTGCCAGCAGTTACTCCGCGGGGTACACCGGGGAGCTGTTTTTT,CASSYSAGYTGELFF
many,TRBJ2-2,TRBD2,TRBV5-1,TGCGCCAGCAGCCTCAGGACTAGCGGCGGGGAGCTGTTTTTT,CASSLRTSGGELFF
many,TRBJ2-5,-,TRBV5-1,TGCGCCAGCAGCCTGGACATGGGAGAGACCCAGTACTTC,CASSLDMGETQYF
few,TRBJ2-3,TRBD2,TRBV3-1,TGTGCCAGCAGCCAAGATCGGGGACTAGCGGGGGACACAGATACGCAGTATTTT,CASSQDRGLAGDTDTQYF
-,TRBJ1-6,TRBD1,TRBV27,TGTGCCAGCAGTCCGAGGACAGGATATTCACCCCTCCACTTT,CASSPRTGYSPLHF
many,TRBJ2-5,TRBD2,TRBV3-1,TGTGCCAGCAGCCAAGATGGACTAGCGGGAGCTGAGACCCAGTACTTC,CASSQDGLAGAETQYF
few,TRBJ2-6,-,TRBV6-5,TGTGCCAGCAGTTTTAAGGTTGGGGCCAACGTCCTGACTTTC,CASSFKVGANVLTF
once,TRBJ2-1,TRBD1,TRBV9,TGTGCCAGCAGCGTAGGGAAAGGGACAGGGTGGCCCTACAATGAGCAGTTCTTC,CASSVGKGTGWPYNEQFF
many,TRBJ2-7,TRBD1,TRBV27,TGTGCCAGCAGTTTATCAGACAGGGGTTACGAGCAGTACTTC,CASSLSDRGYEQYF
-,TRBJ2-1,TRBD2,TRBV27,TGTGCCAGCAGTCATAGCGGGAGTGAGCAGTTCTTC,CASSHSGSEQFF
many,TRBJ2-2,-,TRBV20-1,TGCAGTGCTAGAGAGGCTAGCTGGAACACCGGGGAGCTGTTTTTT,CSAREASWNTGELFF
few,TRBJ1-5,-,TRBV19,TGTGCCAGTCGAAACGCCCCCCGGCGGGATCGATCAGGGCAGCCCCAGCATTTT,CASRNAPRRDRSGQPQHF
-,TRBJ2-2,TRBD2,TRBV6-1,TGTGCCAGCAGTGAGGGGAGGGGACTAGCTTCCGGGGAGCTGTTTTTT,CASSEGRGLASGELFF
many,TRBJ2-1,-,TRBV11-2,TGTGCCAGCAGCTTAGCGGGCCAGGCTTACAATGAGCAGTTCTTC,CASSLAGQAYNEQFF
-,TRBJ2-5,TRBD2,TRBV7-2,TGTACCAGCAGCCCCTCGGGGGGGCAAGAGACCCAGTACTTC,CTSSPSGGQETQYF
-,TRBJ2-7,-,TRBV4-1,TGCGCCAGCAGCCTCAAGTCCGGAGACTACGAGCAGTACTTC,CASSLKSGDYEQYF
-,TRBJ2-1,TRBD2,TRBV5-4,TGTGCCAGCAGCTCCACTAGCGGGAGATACAATGAGCAGTTCTTC,CASSSTSGRYNEQFF
many,TRBJ1-2,-,TRBV6-2/TRBV6-3,TGTGCCAGCAGTTACCCCGGATATGGCTACACCTTC,CASSYPGYGYTF
few,TRBJ1-6,-,TRBV6-2/TRBV6-3,TGTGCCAGCAGTTACTTTGCGAACCGAATTTCACCCCTCCACTTT,CASSYFANRISPLHF
-,TRBJ1-1,-,TRBV19,TGTGCCAGTAGTATGATGAAGGGTTTCACTGAAGCTTTCTTT,CASSMMKGFTEAFF
many,TRBJ2-3,-,TRBV30,TGTGCCTGGAGCCCCCCGGGGGGCCCGGATACGCAGTATTTT,CAWSPPGGPDTQYF
-,TRBJ2-5,-,TRBV7-9,TGTGCCAGCAGCTTAGTTGTAGAACTGGAGACCCAGTACTTC,CASSLVVELETQYF